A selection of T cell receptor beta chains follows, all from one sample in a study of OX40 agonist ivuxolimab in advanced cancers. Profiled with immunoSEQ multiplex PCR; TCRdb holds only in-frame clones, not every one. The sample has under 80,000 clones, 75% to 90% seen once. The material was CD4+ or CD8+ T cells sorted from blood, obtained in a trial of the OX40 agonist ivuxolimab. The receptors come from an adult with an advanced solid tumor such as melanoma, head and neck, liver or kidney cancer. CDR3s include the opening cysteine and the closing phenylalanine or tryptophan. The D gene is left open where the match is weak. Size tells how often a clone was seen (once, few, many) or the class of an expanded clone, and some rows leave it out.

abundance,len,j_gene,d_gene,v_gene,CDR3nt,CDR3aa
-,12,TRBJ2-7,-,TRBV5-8,TGTGCCAGCAGCTTGGATCTGGGAAAGGAGTACTTC,CASSLDLGKEYF
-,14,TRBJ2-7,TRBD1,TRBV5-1,TGCGCCAGCAGATTACAGGGGGGTGGCTACGAGCAGTACTTC,CASRLQGGGYEQYF
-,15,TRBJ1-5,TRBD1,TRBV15,TGTGCCACCAGCAGAGCCGGACAGGACAATCAGCCCCAGCATTTT,CATSRAGQDNQPQHF
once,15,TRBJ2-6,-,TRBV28,TGTGCCAGCAGTCCTCGATTGACCGGGGCCAACGTCCTGACTTTC,CASSPRLTGANVLTF
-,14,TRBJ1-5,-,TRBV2,TGTGCCAGCAGGGGGGCCGGGTCCTATCAGCCCCAGCATTTT,CASRGAGSYQPQHF
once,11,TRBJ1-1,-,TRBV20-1,TGCAGTGCTAGACTTAGCTTGGACGCTTTCTTT,CSARLSLDAFF
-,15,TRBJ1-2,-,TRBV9,TGTGCCAGCAGCCTTTACCAGACACAGAACTATGGCTACACCTTC,CASSLYQTQNYGYTF
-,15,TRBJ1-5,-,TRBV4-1,TGCGCCAGCAGAGAGGGGGGGTTTAGCAATCAGCCCCAGCATTTT,CASREGGFSNQPQHF
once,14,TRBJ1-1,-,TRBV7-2,TGTGCCAGCAGCTCCTCTGGGCTGGACACTGAAGCTTTCTTT,CASSSSGLDTEAFF
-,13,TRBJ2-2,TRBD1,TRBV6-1,TGTGCCAGCAGTGGACAGGGTTCCGGGGAGCTGTTTTTT,CASSGQGSGELFF
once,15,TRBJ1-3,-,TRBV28,TGTGCCAGCAGCCGAGGGCTCACCTCTGGAAACACCATATATTTT,CASSRGLTSGNTIYF
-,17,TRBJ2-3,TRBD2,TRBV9,TGTGCCAGCAGCCCATCCACCGGACTAGCGGTCACAGATACGCAGTATTTT,CASSPSTGLAVTDTQYF
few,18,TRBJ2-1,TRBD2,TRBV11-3,TGTGCCAGCAGCTTAAGAGGAGGACTAGCGGGAGGGGGATATGAGCAGTTCTTC,CASSLRGGLAGGGYEQFF
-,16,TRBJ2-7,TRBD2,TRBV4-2,TGTGCCAGCAGCCAAGATAGCGGGACTAGCCCTCTCGAGCAGTACTTC,CASSQDSGTSPLEQYF
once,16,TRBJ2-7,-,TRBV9,TGTGCCAGCAGCGTAGCGGCCGGGGCAGGGGTTTACGAGCAGTACTTC,CASSVAAGAGVYEQYF
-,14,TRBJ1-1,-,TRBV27,TGTGCCAGCAGTTTAAAGGACGTGAACACTGAAGCTTTCTTT,CASSLKDVNTEAFF
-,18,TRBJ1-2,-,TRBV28,TGTGCCAGCAGTTCCCCCCGGGGGGCCAAACGGGGGAACTATGGCTACACCTTC,CASSSPRGAKRGNYGYTF
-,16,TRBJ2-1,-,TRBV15,TGTGCCACCAGCAGAGATATGAGGGGGGCCTCACATGAGCAGTTCTTC,CATSRDMRGASHEQFF
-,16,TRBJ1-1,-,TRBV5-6,TGTGCCAGCAGCTTGGCACTGACAGTGCAGAACACTGAAGCTTTCTTT,CASSLALTVQNTEAFF
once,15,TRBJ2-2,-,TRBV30,TGTGCCTCCTCTATTGCGGGAGCGACAGGCGGGGAGCTGTTTTTT,CASSIAGATGGELFF
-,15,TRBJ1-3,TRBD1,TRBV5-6,TGTGCCAGCACCGCGACCACAGGGGGGGGAAACACCATATATTTT,CASTATTGGGNTIYF
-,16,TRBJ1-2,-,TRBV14,TGTGCCAGCAGCCAAGTAATCGGGGGAGGAAACTATGGCTACACCTTC,CASSQVIGGGNYGYTF
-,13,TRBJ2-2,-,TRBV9,TGTGCCAGCAGCGGACAAAACACCGGGGAGCTGTTTTTT,CASSGQNTGELFF